Shown below are 30 T cell receptor beta chains from a single sample sequenced in a study of T-cell memory formation after mild COVID-19. Each CDR3 protein gets one entry after TCRdb re-called the 5' RACE reads with MiXCR. Seen here are 110,000 or so distinct CDR3 sequences, about 20% observed once, and the top ten hold roughly 37%. The sample taken for sequencing was PBMCs or a T cell subset sorted from them (not recorded which). These receptors all stem from a man in his late teens or twenties who had mild COVID-19 (a few samples of this study predate the infection). Cell type and time point are not known.

The chain links TRBV6-5 to TRBJ2-2, with 8 bases that match TRBD1. CDR1 is MNHEY and CDR2 is SVGAGI in the germline V gene. The CDR3 sequence is 15 residues long. V lost 4 bases, J lost 4 bases, and 5 bases stayed unmatched. The CDR3 region is CASSFRDRTTGELFF. CDR3 DNA: TGTGCCAGCAGTTTCCGGGACAGGACCACCGGGGAGCTGTTTTTT.

Only a few counts were recorded for this clonotype. This chain joins TRBV7-8 and TRBJ1-2, with D perhaps matching TRBD1 (6 bases). The CDR3 sequence is 16 residues long. The germline CDR1 and CDR2 sequences are SGHVS and FQNEAQ. The V and J ends lost 4 bases and 4 bases respectively, with 19 bases between them. CDR3 DNA: TGTGCCAGCAGCTACCGGGACAACCCCTTCCTCTATGGCTACACCTTC. This translates into CASSYRDNPFLYGYTF.

This chain uses TRBV5-1 with TRBJ2-2; no reliable D call. The CDR3 is made up of 15 amino acids. V gave up 2 bases and J gave up 7 bases, with 15 bases separating them. From germline, CDR1 is SGHRS and CDR2 YFSETQ. CDR3 coding DNA: TGCGCCAGCAGCTTTGTAGTACGGTCCAACGGGGAGCTGTTTTTT. This encodes CASSFVVRSNGELFF.

This clonotype was picked up a small number of times. The chain is built from TRBV7-9 and TRBJ2-7; the D gene is possibly TRBD1 (5 bases). The CDR3 loop spans 16 amino acids. Germline V lookup: CDR1 SEHNR, CDR2 FQNEAQ (reference sequence). V lost 1 base and J lost 5, with 18 bases in between. CDR3 sequence reads: CASSLGSDTLTNEQYF. The CDR3 nucleotides are TGTGCCAGCAGCTTAGGTTCGGACACCCTCACTAACGAGCAGTACTTC.

This clonotype has only a few counts. CDR3 protein: CSVRWGGTEAFF. The CDR3 region has the DNA TGCAGCGTTCGTTGGGGAGGGACTGAAGCTTTCTTT. The chain combines TRBV29-1 with TRBJ1-1; D is undetermined. Trimming pared 5 bases from V and 5 bases from J, leaving 12 bases between. Germline loops: CDR1 SQVTM, CDR2 ANQGSEA. The CDR3 extends over 12 amino acids.

This clonotype was counted a few times. V usage is TRBV15 and J usage is TRBJ2-3; 9 nucleotides line up with TRBD1. Germline V gene data show CDR1 as LNHNV and CDR2 as YYDKDF (reference sequence). CDR3 length: 15 amino acids. J was trimmed by 6 bases and V by 1 base; bases with no gene match: 5. The CDR3 DNA is TGTGCCACCAGCAGAGGAGGGACAGGGAGGGATACGCAGTATTTT. As protein: CATSRGGTGRDTQYF.

V and J are TRBV27 and TRBJ2-3; 7 positions agree with TRBD1. Germline V lookup: CDR1 MNHEY, CDR2 SMNVEV (reference sequence). The CDR3 loop spans 14 amino acids. With 6 bases clipped from V and 5 bases from J, the junction kept 8 bases outside the gene matches. For the CDR3, the DNA is TGTGCCAGCAGCCACGTACAGGGGTTAGATACGCAGTATTTT. As protein: CASSHVQGLDTQYF.

The J gene is TRBJ1-1, the V gene TRBV27; D ambiguous. This CDR3 comprises 12 residues. V lost 4 bases and J 1 base, leaving 4 bases between the germline ends. Germline V gives CDR1 MNHEY, CDR2 SMNVEV (reference sequence). DNA for the CDR3: TGTGCCAGCAGTTGGTCGAACACTGAAGCTTTCTTT. Translating it yields CASSWSNTEAFF.

This clonotype was observed a handful of times. The V gene is TRBV5-6, the J gene TRBJ2-1, with 7 bases identical to TRBD1. After removal of 3 bases from V and 5 bases from J, the junction contained 11 bases not matched to a gene. The CDR3 consists of 16 residues. Germline-derived CDR1 and CDR2 are SGHDT and YYEEEE. The CDR3 sequence: CASSSWTGPSDNEQFF. CDR3 nucleotides: TGTGCCAGCAGCTCTTGGACAGGACCCTCGGACAATGAGCAGTTCTTC.

This clonotype came up a few times. The V and J genes are TRBV6-5 and TRBJ2-2, with TRBD1 matching 9 bases. Germline-derived CDR1 and CDR2 are MNHEY and SVGAGI. V was pared by 6 bases and J by 6 bases, with 5 bases of the junction left unmatched. The CDR3 sequence is 14 residues long. The CDR3 region has the DNA TGTGCCAGCAGCCCGGGACAGGGAGCCGGGGAGCTGTTTTTT. It yields the protein CASSPGQGAGELFF.

The chain uses TRBV4-1 and TRBJ2-7, with D perhaps TRBD1 or TRBD2 (5 bases each). Germline CDR1 is MGHRA and CDR2 is YSYEKL. V was cut by 8 bases and J by 3 bases, with 20 bases left in between. The CDR3 length is 15 residues. The CDR3 DNA sequence: TGCGCCAGCTCCGAGACGGGACGGGGAAGCTACGAGCAGTACTTC. This sequence encodes CASSETGRGSYEQYF.

The chain employs TRBV10-2 and TRBJ2-1; 7 bases agree with TRBD2. Trimming at V came to 6 bases and at J to 4 bases, leaving 6 bases not matched to a gene. The V gene's germline CDR1 is WSHSY and CDR2 SAAADI. This CDR3 region has 14 residues. This CDR3 is CASRTLAEYNEQFF. The CDR3 nucleotides are TGCGCCAGCAGGACGCTAGCGGAATACAATGAGCAGTTCTTC.

This rearrangement joins TRBV4-3 to TRBJ2-5; D remains ambiguous. The CDR3 has 17 amino acids. From germline, CDR1 is LGHNA and CDR2 YSLEER. The V end lost 1 base, the J end lost 2 bases, and 17 bases lay between the germline ends. DNA for the CDR3: TGCGCCAGCAGCCAAGTCTTAGTAGCCGATGAACAAGAGACCCAGTACTTC. Translated: CASSQVLVADEQETQYF.

The chain couples TRBV4-1 to TRBJ2-5; weak D call: TRBD1 (6 bases). Between the trimmed V and J ends, which lost 0 bases and 2 bases, there was a span of 10 bases. CDR3 length: 15 residues. CDR1 and CDR2 from the germline V gene are MGHRA and YSYEKL. CDR3 in amino acids: CASSQEYTGQETQYF. For the CDR3, the DNA is TGCGCCAGCAGCCAAGAATACACAGGGCAAGAGACCCAGTACTTC.

V usage is TRBV5-1 and J usage is TRBJ2-5; 7 nucleotides align to TRBD1. J lost 2 bases, V lost 4 bases, and 2 bases had no gene match. In germline, CDR1 is SGHRS, CDR2 YFSETQ. CDR3 length: 13 amino acids. CDR3: CASSEGQQETQYF. CDR3 in DNA: TGCGCCAGCAGCGAGGGACAGCAAGAGACCCAGTACTTC.

There are a few counts of this clonotype. V and J are TRBV6-6 and TRBJ1-1; TRBD1 matches 9 bases. This CDR3 comprises 13 residues. Per the germline V gene, CDR1 is MNHNY and CDR2 is SVGAGI (reference sequence). V was clipped by 5 bases and J by 7 bases; unmatched bases: 5. CDR3 nucleotides: TGTGCCAGCAGTCCGACAGGGGGAGTTGAAGCTTTCTTT. Residues: CASSPTGGVEAFF.

The genes are TRBV4-1 and TRBJ1-2; D gene ambiguous. The CDR3 consists of 16 residues. Germline CDR1 and CDR2: MGHRA and YSYEKL. V was shortened by 2 bases and J by 1 base, with 14 bases between the two germline ends. The CDR3 DNA is TGCGCCAGCAGCCAATCCGGCCAAAGTTTTAACTATGGCTACACCTTC. Translation: CASSQSGQSFNYGYTF.

A few counts support this clonotype. The rearrangement uses TRBV27 and TRBJ2-7, with D uncertain. CDR1 is MNHEY and CDR2 is SMNVEV in the germline V gene (reference sequence). Trimming pared 5 bases from V and 5 bases from J, leaving 4 bases between. The CDR3 contains 10 residues. The CDR3 loop reads CASSLDEQYV. The CDR3 nucleotides are TGTGCCAGCAGTCTCGACGAGCAGTACGTC.

This clonotype has only a few counts. Written as DNA, the CDR3 is TGTGCCAGCAGTTACTCGATAGAACAGGGGAGCGGCTACGAGCAGTACGTC. Translating it yields CASSYSIEQGSGYEQYV. The chain joins TRBV6-2 or TRBV6-3 to TRBJ2-7, with 7 bases matching TRBD1. CDR1 is MNHEY, CDR2 SVGEGT, per germline. V lost 0 bases, J lost 3 bases, and 11 bases stayed unmatched. The CDR3 sequence is 17 residues long.

DNA for the CDR3: TGCAGTGCTCCTCAAGCCAGTGATAATTCACCCCTCCACTTT. Amino acids: CSAPQASDNSPLHF. The chain carries TRBV20-1 and TRBJ1-6; D remains ambiguous. The CDR3 sequence is 14 residues long. Germline loops: CDR1 DFQATT, CDR2 SNEGSKA (reference sequence). V lost 5 bases and J lost 5, with 13 bases in between.

This chain joins TRBV6-2 or TRBV6-3 and TRBJ2-7; no firm D call. With 4 bases removed from V and 5 bases from J, the gap between germline ends came to 12 bases. The germline V gene encodes CDR1 MNHEY and CDR2 SVGEGT. This CDR3 is built from 13 residues. CDR3 nucleotides: TGTGCCAGCAGTTGGGGTGAGAGACACGAGCAGTACGTC. Encoded protein: CASSWGERHEQYV.

The sample holds many counts of this clonotype. The V gene is TRBV4-2, the J gene TRBJ2-1; 8 bases map to TRBD2. Per germline, CDR1 LGHNA and CDR2 YNFKEQ. Trimming at V came to 2 bases and at J to 4 bases, leaving 7 bases not matched to a gene. The CDR3 has 16 amino acids. As DNA, the CDR3 is TGTGCCAGCAGCCAACGTGAGCGGGGGTCTTACAATGAGCAGTTCTTC. This encodes CASSQRERGSYNEQFF.

The chain employs TRBV7-2 and TRBJ2-7, with no clear D. The germline CDR1 and CDR2 sequences are SGHTA and FQGNSA. The V end lost 5 bases, the J end lost 3 bases, and 8 bases lay between the germline ends. The CDR3 has 12 amino acids. This chain's CDR3 is CASSGLSYEQYF. For the CDR3, the DNA is TGTGCCAGCAGCGGCCTGAGCTACGAGCAGTACTTC.

This clonotype occurred a few times. The J gene is TRBJ2-3, the V gene TRBV10-1, with 8 bases lining up with TRBD2. Germline CDR1 is WNHNN and CDR2 is SYGVQD (reference sequence). V lost 5 bases to trimming and J lost 5 bases; unmatched junction nucleotides: 0. The CDR3 contains 12 residues. The CDR3 region is CASSSGGDTQYF. CDR3 bases: TGCGCCAGCAGTAGCGGGGGAGATACGCAGTATTTT.

This clonotype was observed a handful of times. The genes are TRBV6-5 and TRBJ2-5; a weak D match, TRBD1 (6 bases). This CDR3 contains 16 residues. The germline V and J ends were trimmed by 2 bases and 4 bases, with 17 bases remaining between them. Germline CDR1 reads MNHEY; CDR2 reads SVGAGI. CDR3 coding DNA: TGTGCCAGCAGTTACAAGGACAGACCTGGCCCAGAGACCCAGTACTTC. This sequence encodes CASSYKDRPGPETQYF.

This clonotype appeared many times. The V and J genes are TRBV4-3 and TRBJ2-7; D tentatively fits TRBD1 or TRBD2 (5 bases each). Trimming left V 2 bases short and J 3 bases short, with 14 bases between. The CDR3 is made up of 15 amino acids. CDR1 and CDR2 from the germline V gene are LGHNA and YSLEER. The CDR3 DNA sequence: TGCGCCAGCAGCCAATCCCGGGACCGAAGCTACGAGCAGTACTTC. Protein product: CASSQSRDRSYEQYF.

This sequence joins TRBV4-1 and TRBJ2-7; 9 bases align to TRBD1. Germline CDR1 MGHRA, CDR2 YSYEKL. The CDR3 contains 15 residues. Trimming cost V 1 base and J 2 bases; bases outside gene matches: 3. The CDR3 sequence: CASSQATGGAYEQYV. The CDR3 DNA reads as TGCGCCAGCAGCCAAGCCACAGGGGGCGCCTACGAGCAGTACGTC.

This chain connects TRBV20-1 to TRBJ1-3; D is uncertain. V was clipped by 6 bases and J by 0 bases, with 6 bases between them. The CDR3 contains 12 residues. The V gene's germline CDR1 is DFQATT and CDR2 SNEGSKA (reference sequence). As DNA, the CDR3 is TGCAGTGCATCCCGCTCTGGAAACACCATATATTTT. Its translation is CSASRSGNTIYF.

This clonotype was detected many times. This chain joins TRBV7-2 and TRBJ1-6; D is ambiguous. The germline V and J ends were trimmed by 3 bases and 7 bases, with 7 bases remaining between them. CDR3 length: 13 residues. CDR1 SGHTA and CDR2 FQGNSA come from the germline V gene. CDR3 loop: CASSFGGNSPLHF. Written as DNA, the CDR3 is TGTGCCAGCAGCTTCGGAGGAAATTCACCCCTCCACTTT.

In nucleotides, the CDR3 is TGTGCCAGCAACGAAGCACGGACAGGGGGAGGTCAGCCCCAGCATTTT. This sequence encodes CASNEARTGGGQPQHF. The rearrangement uses TRBV6-6 and TRBJ1-5, with TRBD1 matching over 10 bases. V gave up 7 bases and J gave up 6 bases; unmatched junction bases: 12. CDR3 length equals 16 residues. In germline, CDR1 is MNHNY, CDR2 SVGAGI (reference sequence).